The T cell receptor (beta chain) described here comes from a study of blood T cell repertoires in COVID-19. At the level of the study: The study drew acute and convalescent COVID-19 samples from the United States, Italy and Spain.

Original processing notes: Estimated nucleated cell counts came from reference gene primer amplification. Only in-frame clones appear in the TCRdb table, and some are missing; sequencing was by immunoSEQ multiplex PCR. From that table come the V and J calls and clone size; the DNA was used to work out D and trimming. The repertoire holds about 34,000 clones, with 75% to 90% as singletons. This CDR3 region has 17 residues. Losses at the gene ends were 2 bases for V and 3 bases for J; bases not matched to a gene: 5. The germline V gene has CDR1 ENHRY and CDR2 SYGVKD. The sample taken for sequencing was peripheral blood. V is TRBV10-3 and J is TRBJ2-5; 14 bases align to TRBD2. The receptor comes from a human donor with acute or convalescent COVID-19. The donor label of this sample is uncertain. In nucleotides, the CDR3 is TGTGCCATCAGTGAGGTTGGGACTAGCGGGGGAAAAGAGACCCAGTACTTC. It specifies CAISEVGTSGGKETQYF.